This entry features one T cell receptor beta chain sequence. Its antigen is still unknown. Method: immunoSEQ multiplex PCR; TCRdb's copy keeps in-frame clones and lacks some. This sample yields 150,000 to 200,000 clones, of which about 88% are seen a single time; around 2.1% belongs to the top ten. The sample comes from a study of cytomegalovirus exposure and HLA in healthy donors. Study-wide results and caveats: Reports described diagnosis of cytomegalovirus status by the classifier as highly specific and sensitive.

J was trimmed by 7 bases and V by 5 bases; bases with no gene match: 11. Germline values: CDR1 LNHDA, CDR2 SQIVND (reference sequence). The CDR3 totals 16 residues. Donors came from a validation cohort of 90 to 150 subjects, distinct from the first 666-subject cohort. The clonotype originates from a woman aged 18-29 years in good health and CMV-seronegative. The rearrangement uses TRBV19 and TRBJ1-6, with 7 positions matching TRBD1. The sample consisted of PBMCs. CDR3 residues: CASSVLTGRRNSPLHF. In nucleotides, the CDR3 is TGTGCCAGTAGTGTACTGACAGGGAGAAGGAATTCACCCCTCCACTTT. The full variable domain, rest sourced from reference TRBV19 and TRBJ1-6, is DGGITQSPKYLFRKEGQNVTLSCEQNLNHDAMYWYRQDPGQGLRLIYYSQIVNDFQKGDIAEGYSVSREKKESFPLTVTSAQKNPTAFYLCASSVLTGRRNSPLHFGNGTRLTVT.